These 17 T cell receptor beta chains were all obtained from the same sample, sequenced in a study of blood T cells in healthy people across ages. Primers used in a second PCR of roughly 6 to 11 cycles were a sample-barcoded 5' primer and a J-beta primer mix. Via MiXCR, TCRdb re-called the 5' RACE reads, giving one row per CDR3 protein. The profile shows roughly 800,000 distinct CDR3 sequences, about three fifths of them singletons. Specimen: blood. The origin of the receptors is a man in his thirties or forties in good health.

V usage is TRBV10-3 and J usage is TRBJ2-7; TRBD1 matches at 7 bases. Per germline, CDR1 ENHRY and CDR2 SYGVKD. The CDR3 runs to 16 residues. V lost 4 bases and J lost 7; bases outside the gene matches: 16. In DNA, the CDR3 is TGTGCCATCAGTGGGTCTATGGGGACAGCAGCTACGGAGCAGTACTTC. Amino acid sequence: CAISGSMGTAATEQYF.

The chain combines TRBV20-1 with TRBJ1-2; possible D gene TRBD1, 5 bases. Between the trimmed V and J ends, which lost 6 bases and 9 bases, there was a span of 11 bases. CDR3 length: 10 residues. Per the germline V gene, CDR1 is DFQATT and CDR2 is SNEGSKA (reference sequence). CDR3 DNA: TGCAGTGCCCCGGACAACCGCTACACCTTC. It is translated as CSAPDNRYTF.

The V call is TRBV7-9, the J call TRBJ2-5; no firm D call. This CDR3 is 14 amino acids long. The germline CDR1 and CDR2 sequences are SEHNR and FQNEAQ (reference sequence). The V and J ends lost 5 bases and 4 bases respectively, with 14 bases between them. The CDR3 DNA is TGTGCCAGCAGCACCGAAGTTAATCGAGAGACCCAGTACTTC. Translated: CASSTEVNRETQYF.

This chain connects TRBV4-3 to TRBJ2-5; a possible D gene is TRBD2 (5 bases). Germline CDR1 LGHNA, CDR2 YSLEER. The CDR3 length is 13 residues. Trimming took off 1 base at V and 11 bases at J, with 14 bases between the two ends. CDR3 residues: CASSQVEGMEQYF. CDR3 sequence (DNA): TGCGCCAGCAGCCAAGTTGAGGGTATGGAGCAGTACTTC.

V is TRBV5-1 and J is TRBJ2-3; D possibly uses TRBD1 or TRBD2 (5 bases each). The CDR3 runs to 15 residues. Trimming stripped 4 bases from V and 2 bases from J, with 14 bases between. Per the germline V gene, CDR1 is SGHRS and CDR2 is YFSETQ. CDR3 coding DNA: TGCGCCAGCAGCCCGGGGCTTGGAAACACAGATACGCAGTATTTT. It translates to CASSPGLGNTDTQYF.

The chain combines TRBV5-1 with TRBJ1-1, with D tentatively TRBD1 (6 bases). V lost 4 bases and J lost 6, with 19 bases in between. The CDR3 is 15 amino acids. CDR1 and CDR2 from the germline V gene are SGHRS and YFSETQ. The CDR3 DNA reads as TGCGCCAGCAGCCAGGGTGTCCCCGGACAGCCTGAAGCTTTCTTT. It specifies CASSQGVPGQPEAFF.

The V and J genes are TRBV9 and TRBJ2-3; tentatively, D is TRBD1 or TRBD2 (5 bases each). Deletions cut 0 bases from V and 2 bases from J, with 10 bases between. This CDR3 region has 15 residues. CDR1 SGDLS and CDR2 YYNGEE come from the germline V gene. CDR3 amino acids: CASSVVPGTTDTQYF. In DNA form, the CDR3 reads TGTGCCAGCAGCGTAGTGCCAGGGACCACAGATACGCAGTATTTT.

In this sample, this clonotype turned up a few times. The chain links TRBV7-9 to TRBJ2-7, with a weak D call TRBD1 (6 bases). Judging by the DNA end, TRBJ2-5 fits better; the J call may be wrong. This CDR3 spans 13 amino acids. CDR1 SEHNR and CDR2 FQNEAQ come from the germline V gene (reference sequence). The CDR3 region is CASSWTDGETQYF. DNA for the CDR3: TGTGCCAGCAGCTGGACAGACGGAGAGACCCAGTACTTC.

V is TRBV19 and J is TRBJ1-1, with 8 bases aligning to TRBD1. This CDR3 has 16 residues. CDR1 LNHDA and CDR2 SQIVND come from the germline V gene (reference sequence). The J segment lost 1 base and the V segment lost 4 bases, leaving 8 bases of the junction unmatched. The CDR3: CASSSSSGTGNTEAFF. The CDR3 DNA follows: TGTGCCAGTAGTAGTAGTTCTGGGACAGGGAACACTGAAGCTTTCTTT.

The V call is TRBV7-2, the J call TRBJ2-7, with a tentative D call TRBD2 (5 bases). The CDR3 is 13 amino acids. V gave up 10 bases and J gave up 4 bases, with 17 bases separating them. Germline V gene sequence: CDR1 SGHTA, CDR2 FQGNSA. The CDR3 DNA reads TGTGCCAACACCGACAAACGGGGATACGAGCAGTACTTC. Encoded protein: CANTDKRGYEQYF.

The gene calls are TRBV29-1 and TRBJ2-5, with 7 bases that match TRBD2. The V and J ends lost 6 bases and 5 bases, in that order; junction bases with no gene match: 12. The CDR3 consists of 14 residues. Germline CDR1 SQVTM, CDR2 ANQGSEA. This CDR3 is CSVSAWGGMETQYF. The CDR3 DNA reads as TGCAGCGTCTCCGCTTGGGGAGGGATGGAGACCCAGTACTTC. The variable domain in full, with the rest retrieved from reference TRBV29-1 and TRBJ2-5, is SAVISQKPSRDICQRGTSLTIQCQVDSQVTMMFWYRQQPGQSLTLIATANQGSEATYESGFVIDKFPISRPNLTFSTLTVSNMSPEDSSIYLCSVSAWGGMETQYFGPGTRLLVL.

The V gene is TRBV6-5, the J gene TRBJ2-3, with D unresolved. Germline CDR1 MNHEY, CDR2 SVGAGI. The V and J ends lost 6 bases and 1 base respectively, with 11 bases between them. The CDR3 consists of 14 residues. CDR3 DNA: TGTGCCAGCAGCCGGTACAAGGGCACAGATACGCAGTATTTT. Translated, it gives CASSRYKGTDTQYF.

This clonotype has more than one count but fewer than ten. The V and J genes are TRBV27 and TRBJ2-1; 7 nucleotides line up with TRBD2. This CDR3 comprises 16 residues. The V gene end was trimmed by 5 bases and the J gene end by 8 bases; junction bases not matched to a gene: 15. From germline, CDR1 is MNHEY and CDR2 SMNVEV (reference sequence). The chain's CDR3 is CASSDLDSRLAHEQFF. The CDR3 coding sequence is TGTGCCAGCAGTGACCTAGACAGCCGACTAGCCCATGAGCAGTTCTTC.

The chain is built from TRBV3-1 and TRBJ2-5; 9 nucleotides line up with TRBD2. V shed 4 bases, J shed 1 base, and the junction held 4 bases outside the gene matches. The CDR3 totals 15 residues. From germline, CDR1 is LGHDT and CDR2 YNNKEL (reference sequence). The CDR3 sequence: CASSPGLAFQETQYF. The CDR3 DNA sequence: TGTGCCAGCAGCCCAGGACTAGCGTTCCAAGAGACCCAGTACTTC.

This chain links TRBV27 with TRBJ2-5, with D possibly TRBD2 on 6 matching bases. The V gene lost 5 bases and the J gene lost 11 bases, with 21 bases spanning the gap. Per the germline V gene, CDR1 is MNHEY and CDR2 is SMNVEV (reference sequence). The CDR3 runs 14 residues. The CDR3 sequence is CASSVSGGTPIQYF. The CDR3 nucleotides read TGTGCCAGCAGTGTAAGTGGGGGGACCCCTATTCAGTACTTC.

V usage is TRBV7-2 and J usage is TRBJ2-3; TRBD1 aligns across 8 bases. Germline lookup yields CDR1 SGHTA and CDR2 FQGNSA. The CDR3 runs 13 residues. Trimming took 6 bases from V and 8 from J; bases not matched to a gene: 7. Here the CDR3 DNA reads TGTGCCAGCAGGCCTACACAGGGGGGTACGCAGTATTTT. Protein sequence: CASRPTQGGTQYF.

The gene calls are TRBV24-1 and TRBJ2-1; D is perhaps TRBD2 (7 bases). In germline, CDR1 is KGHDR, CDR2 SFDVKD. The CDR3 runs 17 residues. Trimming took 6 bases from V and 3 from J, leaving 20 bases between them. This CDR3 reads CATSTGGGPTDYNEQFF. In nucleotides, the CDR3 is TGTGCCACCAGTACTGGGGGGGGCCCCACAGACTACAATGAGCAGTTCTTC.